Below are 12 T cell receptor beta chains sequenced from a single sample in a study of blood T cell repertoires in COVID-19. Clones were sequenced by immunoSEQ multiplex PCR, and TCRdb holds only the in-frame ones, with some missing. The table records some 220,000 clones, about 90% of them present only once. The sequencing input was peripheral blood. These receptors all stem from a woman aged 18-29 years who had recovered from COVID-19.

The CDR3 DNA reads TGTGCCAGCAGTTACACAAGGCGGAGCTATGGCTACACCTTC. This gives the protein CASSYTRRSYGYTF. The chain carries TRBV6-5 and TRBJ1-2; no clear D gene. V was cut by 2 bases and J by 4 bases, with 11 bases left in between. The CDR3 runs 14 residues. Germline assignment: CDR1 MNHEY and CDR2 SVGAGI.

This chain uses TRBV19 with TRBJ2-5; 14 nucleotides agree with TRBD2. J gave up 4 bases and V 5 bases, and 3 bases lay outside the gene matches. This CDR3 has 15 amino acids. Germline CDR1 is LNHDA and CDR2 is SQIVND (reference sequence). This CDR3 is CASSFGTSGRETQYF. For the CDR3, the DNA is TGTGCCAGTAGTTTCGGGACTAGCGGGAGAGAGACCCAGTACTTC.

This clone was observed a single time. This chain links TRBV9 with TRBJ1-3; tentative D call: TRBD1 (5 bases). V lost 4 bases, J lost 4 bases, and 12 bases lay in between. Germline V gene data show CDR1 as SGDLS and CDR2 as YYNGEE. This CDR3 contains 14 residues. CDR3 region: CASSLGTVGNTIYF. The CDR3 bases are TGTGCCAGCAGCCTTGGGACTGTAGGAAACACCATATATTTT.

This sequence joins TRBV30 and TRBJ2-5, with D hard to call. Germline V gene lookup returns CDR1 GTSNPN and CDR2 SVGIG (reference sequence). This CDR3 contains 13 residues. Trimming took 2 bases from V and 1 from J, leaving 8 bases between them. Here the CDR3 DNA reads TGTGCCTGGAGTTCCGACACCCAAGAGACCCAGTACTTC. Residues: CAWSSDTQETQYF.

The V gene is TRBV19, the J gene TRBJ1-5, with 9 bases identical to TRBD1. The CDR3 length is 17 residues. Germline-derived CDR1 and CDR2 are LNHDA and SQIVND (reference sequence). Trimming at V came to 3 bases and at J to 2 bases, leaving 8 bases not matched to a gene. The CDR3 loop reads CASSIGDRGFRNQPQHF. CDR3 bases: TGTGCCAGTAGTATCGGTGACAGGGGGTTCCGCAATCAGCCCCAGCATTTT.

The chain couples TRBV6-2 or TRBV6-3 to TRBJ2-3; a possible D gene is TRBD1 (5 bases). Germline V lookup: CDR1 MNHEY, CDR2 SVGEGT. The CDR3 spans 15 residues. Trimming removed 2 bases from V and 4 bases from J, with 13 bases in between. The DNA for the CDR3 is TGTGCCAGCAGTTACGGCAGGGCAGGTCCAGATACGCAGTATTTT. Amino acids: CASSYGRAGPDTQYF.

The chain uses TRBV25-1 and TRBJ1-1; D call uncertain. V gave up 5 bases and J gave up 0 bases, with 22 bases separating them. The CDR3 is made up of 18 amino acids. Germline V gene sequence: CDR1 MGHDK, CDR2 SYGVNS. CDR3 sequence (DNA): TGTGCCAGCAGTCTTAATTTAGTGCATATGACTATGAACACTGAAGCTTTCTTT. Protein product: CASSLNLVHMTMNTEAFF. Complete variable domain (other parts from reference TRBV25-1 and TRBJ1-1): EADIYQTPRYLVIGTGKKITLECSQTMGHDKMYWYQQDPGMELHLIHYSYGVNSTEKGDLSSESTVSRIRTEHFPLTLESARPSHTSQYLCASSLNLVHMTMNTEAFFGQGTRLTVV.

DNA for the CDR3: TGTGCCAGCAGCTTGGTCTCAGTCCATGAGCAGTTCTTC. Protein sequence: CASSLVSVHEQFF. This sequence joins TRBV5-4 and TRBJ2-1; the D is unclear. Trimming took off 0 bases at V and 8 bases at J, with 9 bases between the two ends. The CDR3 has 13 residues. Germline values: CDR1 SGHNT, CDR2 YYREEE (reference sequence).

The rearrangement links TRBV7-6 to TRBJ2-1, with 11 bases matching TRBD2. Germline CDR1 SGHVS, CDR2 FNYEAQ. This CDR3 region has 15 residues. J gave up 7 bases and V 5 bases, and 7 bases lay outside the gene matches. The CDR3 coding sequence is TGTGCCAGCAGCCTCGGGACTAGCGGAGGGAATGAGCAGTTCTTC. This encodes CASSLGTSGGNEQFF.

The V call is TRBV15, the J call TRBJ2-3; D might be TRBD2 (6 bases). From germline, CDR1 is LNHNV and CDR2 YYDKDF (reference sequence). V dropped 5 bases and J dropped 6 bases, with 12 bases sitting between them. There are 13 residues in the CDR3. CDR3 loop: CATSGRLEDTQYF. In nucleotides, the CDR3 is TGTGCCACCAGCGGACGACTAGAGGATACGCAGTATTTT. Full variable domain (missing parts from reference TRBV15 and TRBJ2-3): DAMVIQNPRYQVTQFGKPVTLSCSQTLNHNVMYWYQQKSSQAPKLLFHYYDKDFNNEADTPDNFQSRRPNTSFCFLDIRSPGLGDTAMYLCATSGRLEDTQYFGPGTRLTVL.

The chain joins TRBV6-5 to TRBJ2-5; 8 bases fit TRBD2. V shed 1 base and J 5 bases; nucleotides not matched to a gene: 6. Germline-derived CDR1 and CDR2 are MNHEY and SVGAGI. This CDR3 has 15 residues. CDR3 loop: CASSYYASGRETQYF. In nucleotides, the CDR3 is TGTGCCAGCAGTTACTACGCTAGCGGGCGTGAGACCCAGTACTTC.

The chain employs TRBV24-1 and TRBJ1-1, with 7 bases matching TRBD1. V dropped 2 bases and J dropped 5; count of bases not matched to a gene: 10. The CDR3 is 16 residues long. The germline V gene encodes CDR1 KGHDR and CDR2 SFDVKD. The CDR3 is CATSDSSQGGGTEAFF. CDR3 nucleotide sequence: TGTGCCACCAGTGATTCCTCTCAGGGGGGTGGTACTGAAGCTTTCTTT.